The text below deals with one TCR beta chain. No antigen is known for it. From each donor, a roughly 2.5 ml peripheral blood sample was drawn into PAXgene tubes and stored at -80 degrees C. Total RNA was isolated from whole blood with the PAXgene blood miRNA kit on an automated QIAcube, without T cell sorting. Peripheral blood from monozygotic twin pairs, either concordant or discordant for inflammatory bowel disease, underwent deep TCRalpha and TCRbeta repertoire profiling that used unique molecular barcoding. Smoking habits were recorded for all twin pairs, and individuals were classified as current, former or never smokers. Library method: 5' RACE. Preparation of each TCR library used roughly 3,300 ng of total RNA. For each sample, cDNA synthesis was carried out in eight separate reactions using SMARTScribe reverse transcriptase. During cDNA synthesis, unique molecular identifiers containing a 6-nucleotide sample barcode were introduced by template switching. TCRalpha and TCRbeta cDNA was amplified in two nested PCRs of 16 and 9 cycles, and bead purification was carried out after each PCR. Before amplification, the cDNA was treated with uracil DNA-glycosylase and purified using the QIAquick PCR purification kit. In the second PCR, Illumina TruSeq-compatible adapters and sample-specific barcodes were added. Library quality and concentration were assessed using TapeStation and Qubit, and about 5 ng of each library was pooled. Sequencing of the pooled libraries was done on an Illumina HiSeq2500 single-index Rapid Run using custom sequencing primers and 2 x 100 bp reads. As for how the authors treated the data: MiGEC version 1.2.6 was used for UMI-based consensus assembly, which corrected PCR and sequencing errors. MiXCR version 2.1.1 was used to carry out V(D)J alignment, clonotype assembly and CDR3 extraction. To normalise gene usage, clonotype sharing and MAIT/NKT TCR abundance, the top 1000, 10 000 and 20 000 clonotypes in each sample were analysed. After downsampling to 27 000 UMIs, diversity was calculated as the inverse Simpson index using the vegan R package. Paired Mann-Whitney U tests on discordant twin pairs were used, with Benjamini-Hochberg multiple-testing correction. TCRdb reprocessed the raw reads; every CDR3 protein sequence is a single record, and DNA is not supplied. The V and J calls here are based on TCRdb, not the publication. The data table for this sample lists roughly 320,000 distinct CDR3 sequences. Over 5.5% of the sample comes from the top ten.

The CDR3 covers 13 residues, taking in both the cysteine and the phenylalanine. No DNA sequence was recorded. Per the germline V gene, SGDLS is the CDR1 and YYNGEE is the CDR2. This sample was taken from a study of monozygotic twins with inflammatory bowel disease (dated by TCRdb to the late 2010s). Background on the whole study: In total, about 30 monozygotic twin pairs made up the full study: 19 Danish pairs, all IBD-discordant, plus nine German pairs, of which four were IBD-concordant and five were IBD-discordant. The search for disease-associated traits relied mainly on comparing IBD patients with their genetically identical healthy co-twins within discordant pairs. Each individual had, on average, about 151 000 unique TCRalpha sequences and 181 000 unique TCRbeta sequences available for analysis. The full study reports these points: Distinction between different T cell subtypes could not be achieved in the analysis. Differing immunosuppressive treatments among patients may have added background noise and inter-individual variability to the repertoires. IBD patients shared fewer clonotypes with other individuals than healthy twins did, most markedly in patients showing signs of disease activity. Concordant and discordant twins showed no difference in repertoire similarity, possibly because of limited statistical power. TCRbeta repertoire diversity, by inverse Simpson index, was decreased in IBD patients compared with their healthy co-twins. The results gave no support for a single strong signal or clonotype linked to IBD.

The chain is encoded by TRBV9 joined to TRBJ2-1. This TCR came from a human donor with ulcerative colitis or Crohn's disease, or a healthy co-twin of an affected twin (not recorded which). The sample was blood. The CDR3 corresponds to CASSEDLYNEQFF.